This is a list of T cell receptor beta chains from one sample in a study of shared clonotypes between healthy human individuals. Only in-frame clones appear in the TCRdb table, and some are missing; sequencing was by immunoSEQ multiplex PCR. This sample has about 2.4 million clones, with approximately 94% found just once. Specimen: naive CD4+ T cells sorted from blood. All receptors derive from a man younger than 35 in good health. Each CDR3 is given with its conserved first and last residue. Fields, in order: J gene, clone size, D gene, V gene, CDR3 protein, CDR3 DNA. D genes are given only for firm matches. Part of the rows lack a size; the others show once, few, many or a class for expanded clones.

TRBJ2-1	NA	NA	TRBV19	CASSIFRTLSSYNEQFF	TGTGCCAGTAGTATCTTCAGGACTCTGAGCTCCTACAATGAGCAGTTCTTC
TRBJ2-7	once	NA	TRBV4-1	CASTQDWGDPYEQYF	TGCGCCAGCACCCAAGATTGGGGGGATCCCTACGAGCAGTACTTC
TRBJ1-1	NA	NA	TRBV7-3	CASSLVAGGNTEAFF	TGTGCCAGCAGCTTAGTAGCAGGAGGGAACACTGAAGCTTTCTTT
TRBJ1-6	few	NA	TRBV5-4	CASSLPGGPLHF	TGTGCCAGCAGCTTGCCAGGAGGGCCCCTCCACTTT
TRBJ2-2	once	TRBD2	TRBV5-1	CASSLTSANTGELFF	TGCGCCAGCAGCTTGACTAGCGCGAACACCGGGGAGCTGTTTTTT
TRBJ1-2	NA	NA	TRBV6-1	CASRPQGYGYTF	TGTGCCAGCAGACCTCAGGGGTATGGCTACACCTTC
TRBJ2-6	NA	NA	TRBV25-1	CASSVLQSSSGANVLTF	TGTGCCAGCAGTGTACTACAGTCAAGCTCTGGGGCCAACGTCCTGACTTTC
TRBJ2-5	NA	TRBD2	TRBV4-3	CASSQVGLAGGLGGTQYF	TGCGCCAGCAGCCAAGTCGGACTAGCGGGGGGGCTTGGAGGGACCCAGTACTTC
TRBJ2-2	NA	TRBD2	TRBV6-4	CASSGTSGTTGELFF	TGTGCCAGCAGTGGGACTAGCGGGACCACCGGGGAGCTGTTTTTT
TRBJ2-7	NA	TRBD1	TRBV6-5	CASGQVSYEQYF	TGTGCCAGCGGACAGGTTTCCTACGAGCAGTACTTC
TRBJ1-3	NA	NA	TRBV11-2	CASSLGLFSGNTIYF	TGTGCCAGCAGCTTAGGGCTGTTCTCTGGAAACACCATATATTTT
TRBJ2-7	NA	TRBD2	TRBV27	CASSPRLAGGYEQYF	TGTGCCAGCAGTCCTAGACTAGCGGGAGGATACGAGCAGTACTTC
TRBJ1-2	NA	NA	TRBV27	CASPAVAGLNYGYTF	TGTGCCAGCCCCGCAGTCGCAGGGCTGAACTATGGCTACACCTTC
TRBJ1-2	NA	NA	TRBV30	CAWSPTRQAGYTF	TGTGCCTGGAGTCCCACCCGCCAGGCTGGCTACACCTTC
TRBJ1-2	NA	TRBD1	TRBV6-1	CASSKTGDGYTF	TGTGCCAGCAGTAAGACAGGGGATGGCTACACCTTC
TRBJ1-1	NA	TRBD1	TRBV6-1	CASSGDSEAFF	TGTGCCAGCAGTGGGGACAGCGAAGCTTTCTTT
TRBJ1-6	few	TRBD1	TRBV2	CASSTGQGSPLHF	TGTGCCAGCAGTACGGGACAGGGTTCACCCCTCCACTTT
TRBJ2-7	NA	NA	TRBV10-2	CASSERGSPYEQYF	TGCGCCAGCAGTGAAAGGGGGAGCCCCTACGAGCAGTACTTC
TRBJ2-7	once	TRBD2	TRBV7-9	CASSPRGAYEQYF	TGTGCCAGCAGCCCCCGGGGGGCCTACGAGCAGTACTTC
TRBJ1-1	NA	NA	TRBV30	CAWSSRTEAFF	TGTGCCTGGAGTAGCCGCACTGAAGCTTTCTTT
TRBJ2-2	NA	TRBD1	TRBV5-1	CASSAWTGSGELFF	TGCGCCAGCAGCGCCTGGACAGGGTCCGGGGAGCTGTTTTTT
TRBJ2-3	once	TRBD1	TRBV15	CATSRVGQGVPGDTQYF	TGTGCCACCAGCAGAGTCGGCCAGGGGGTTCCAGGAGATACGCAGTATTTT
TRBJ1-5	few	NA	TRBV7-9	CASSLDRADQPQHF	TGTGCCAGCAGCTTAGACAGGGCGGATCAGCCCCAGCATTTT
TRBJ2-7	NA	TRBD1	TRBV7-9	CASRTGGAGQYF	TGTGCCAGCAGGACAGGGGGCGCGGGACAGTACTTC
TRBJ1-1	once	TRBD1	TRBV5-1	CASSEGQEINVAFF	TGCGCCAGCAGCGAGGGACAGGAAATAAATGTAGCTTTCTTT
TRBJ2-1	once	NA	TRBV6-5	CASSYSGLSPYNEQFF	TGTGCCAGCAGTTACTCGGGTTTAAGCCCCTACAATGAGCAGTTCTTC
TRBJ1-5	NA	NA	TRBV7-2	CASSLEDSNQPQHF	TGTGCCAGCAGCTTAGAGGATAGCAATCAGCCCCAGCATTTT
TRBJ1-6	few	NA	TRBV6-5	CASSYSGVYNSPLHF	TGTGCCAGCAGTTACTCTGGGGTTTATAATTCACCCCTCCACTTT
TRBJ2-7	NA	NA	TRBV6-1	CASSGQSKGGGGLPNEQYF	TGTGCCAGCAGTGGCCAGAGCAAGGGAGGGGGCGGACTTCCGAACGAGCAGTACTTC
TRBJ2-3	NA	TRBD2	TRBV10-1	CASSESRAGGHRDTQYF	TGCGCCAGCAGTGAGTCTCGAGCGGGAGGTCATAGAGATACGCAGTATTTT
TRBJ2-1	NA	TRBD2	TRBV5-1	CASSLGTSGGHEQFF	TGCGCCAGCAGCTTGGGGACTAGCGGGGGCCATGAGCAGTTCTTC
TRBJ1-1	NA	NA	TRBV7-2	CASSPMRGLGTEAFF	TGTGCCAGCAGCCCAATGCGGGGGCTGGGCACTGAAGCTTTCTTT
TRBJ1-1	NA	NA	TRBV6-1	CASSVVGGNTEAFF	TGTGCCAGCAGTGTAGTTGGGGGGAACACTGAAGCTTTCTTT
TRBJ1-6	NA	NA	TRBV7-2	CASSLGRGLSWSPLHF	TGTGCCAGCAGCTTAGGAAGAGGCCTCTCTTGGTCACCCCTCCACTTT
TRBJ1-2	few	NA	TRBV2	CASRTRDSLVQIHYGYTF	TGTGCCAGCAGGACGCGGGATAGTCTCGTGCAAATCCACTATGGCTACACCTTC
TRBJ1-2	NA	TRBD1	TRBV19	CASLDRDNYGYTF	TGTGCCAGCTTGGACAGGGACAACTATGGCTACACCTTC
TRBJ1-5	NA	NA	TRBV6-6	CASSSRTGNQPQHF	TGTGCCAGCAGTTCCAGGACTGGCAATCAGCCCCAGCATTTT
TRBJ2-7	NA	NA	TRBV30	CAWSVGTYEQYF	TGTGCCTGGAGTGTAGGAACCTACGAGCAGTACTTC
TRBJ2-3	NA	NA	TRBV2	CASSRSESGTDTQYF	TGTGCCAGCAGTCGGTCTGAATCTGGCACAGATACGCAGTATTTT
TRBJ2-2	NA	NA	TRBV19	CASRRDTATGELFF	TGTGCCAGTAGGCGGGACACTGCAACCGGGGAGCTGTTTTTT
TRBJ1-5	NA	TRBD1	TRBV2	CAMKDRVNQPQHF	TGTGCCATGAAAGACAGGGTCAATCAGCCCCAGCATTTT
TRBJ1-6	NA	TRBD1	TRBV9	CASSGGQVNNSPLHF	TGTGCCAGCAGCGGGGGACAGGTAAATAATTCACCCCTCCACTTT
TRBJ2-5	NA	NA	TRBV29-1	CSVRASLQETQYF	TGCAGCGTTCGGGCTTCACTACAAGAGACCCAGTACTTC
TRBJ2-1	NA	NA	TRBV7-2	CASSLSATVAYNEQFF	TGTGCCAGCAGCTTAAGTGCGACGGTGGCCTACAATGAGCAGTTCTTC
TRBJ2-3	NA	NA	TRBV5-1	CASSPNPTGTSTDTQYF	TGCGCCAGCAGTCCAAACCCTACTGGCACTAGCACAGATACGCAGTATTTT
TRBJ2-3	NA	NA	TRBV5-1	CASSRPEGDTQYF	TGCGCCAGCAGCAGACCCGAAGGTGATACGCAGTATTTT
TRBJ2-6	NA	NA	TRBV7-2	CASSLEPAGANVLTF	TGTGCCAGCAGCTTAGAGCCAGCTGGGGCCAACGTCCTGACTTTC
TRBJ2-7	NA	NA	TRBV6-6	CASSRPDNSYEQYF	TGTGCCAGCAGTAGACCGGACAACTCCTACGAGCAGTACTTC
TRBJ2-3	NA	TRBD1	TRBV19	CASSTFAGQGKWTDTQYF	TGTGCCAGTAGTACCTTCGCTGGACAGGGGAAGTGGACAGATACGCAGTATTTT
TRBJ2-7	NA	NA	TRBV30	CAWSVRYGGGSYEQYF	TGTGCCTGGAGTGTACGGTATGGCGGAGGATCCTACGAGCAGTACTTC
TRBJ1-5	few	NA	TRBV29-1	CSVRVGQVQHF	TGCAGCGTGAGAGTGGGTCAGGTCCAGCATTTT
TRBJ2-1	NA	NA	TRBV4-3	CASSQLVEPYNEQFF	TGCGCCAGCAGCCAATTGGTCGAGCCCTACAATGAGCAGTTCTTC